The 30 T cell receptor beta chains reported below all come from one sample, sequenced in a study of blood T cell repertoires in COVID-19. Sequenced by immunoSEQ multiplex PCR; TCRdb stores in-frame clones only, minus some. The sample carries 70,000 to 95,000 clones, roughly 89% recorded once. Sequenced: peripheral blood. The receptors here all came from an elderly woman with active COVID-19.

The chain carries TRBV5-3 and TRBJ2-5; 7 nucleotides line up with TRBD1. TRBV5-3 is identified as an open reading frame with a role that is uncertain. The J segment lost 2 bases and the V segment lost 3 bases, leaving 7 bases of the junction unmatched. The CDR3 length is 15 residues. The CDR3 is CARSWKGAIQETQYF. CDR3 DNA: TGTGCCAGAAGCTGGAAGGGGGCGATTCAAGAGACCCAGTACTTC.

The chain combines TRBV4-3 with TRBJ2-1; TRBD1 agrees at 8 bases. The CDR3 has 16 residues. CDR1 LGHNA and CDR2 YSLEER come from the germline V gene. V was clipped by 1 base and J by 3 bases; unmatched bases: 5. Here the CDR3 DNA reads TGCGCCAGCAGCCAAGTGGGACAGGACTTCTACAATGAGCAGTTCTTC. The encoded protein is CASSQVGQDFYNEQFF.

J is TRBJ2-6 and V is TRBV18, with a tentative D call TRBD1 (6 bases). The CDR3 has 16 amino acids. V shed 1 base and J shed 4 bases, with 11 bases lying between them. Germline V gene sequence: CDR1 KGHSH, CDR2 LQKENI. The CDR3 here is CASSPLSGVGANVLTF. The CDR3 nucleotides read TGTGCCAGCTCACCACTGTCAGGGGTCGGGGCCAACGTCCTGACTTTC.

The chain recombines TRBV24-1 with TRBJ1-2, with 12 bases aligning to TRBD1. Trimming at V came to 4 bases and at J to 7 bases, leaving 6 bases not matched to a gene. The CDR3 contains 15 residues. Per germline, CDR1 KGHDR and CDR2 SFDVKD. In DNA, the CDR3 is TGTGCCACCAGTGAGGGGGACAGGGGGCGGGTTGGCTACACCTTC. As protein: CATSEGDRGRVGYTF.

The chain is built from TRBV20-1 and TRBJ1-4; D is ambiguous. V was clipped by 3 bases and J by 5 bases, with 4 bases between them. CDR3 size: 11 residues. Germline V gene sequence: CDR1 DFQATT, CDR2 SNEGSKA (reference sequence). CDR3 nucleotides: TGCAGTGCTAGCCCGAATGAAAAACTGTTTTTT. Encoded protein: CSASPNEKLFF.

This chain connects TRBV3-1 (or the pseudogene TRBV3-2) to TRBJ2-7; 7 bases match TRBD2. The CDR3 covers 16 residues. With V trimmed by 0 bases and J by 2 bases, 7 bases remained unmatched. In germline, CDR1 is LGHDT, CDR2 YNNKEL (reference sequence). CDR3 bases: TGTGCCAGCAGCCAAGAATCCGGGGGACTACCCTACGAGCAGTACTTC. This translates into CASSQESGGLPYEQYF.

This clone was detected only a few times. The chain recombines TRBV29-1 with TRBJ2-1; possibly TRBD1 for D (5 bases). The V end lost 3 bases, the J end lost 7 bases, and 10 bases lay between the germline ends. The V gene's germline CDR1 is SQVTM and CDR2 ANQGSEA. The CDR3 runs to 12 residues. The CDR3 reads CSVDRQGNEQFF. Here the CDR3 DNA reads TGCAGCGTTGATCGGCAGGGAAATGAGCAGTTCTTC.

This clone was counted between two and nine times. The CDR3 spells CASSLRYRLMNTEAFF. The CDR3 bases are TGTGCCAGCAGCTTAAGGTACAGGCTCATGAACACTGAAGCTTTCTTT. V and J are TRBV13 and TRBJ1-1; TRBD1 is a possible D gene (5 bases). The CDR3 totals 16 residues. Trimming pared 2 bases from V and 0 bases from J, leaving 13 bases between. The V gene's germline CDR1 is PRHDT and CDR2 FYEKMQ (reference sequence). Drawing the rest from reference TRBV13 and TRBJ1-1, the complete variable domain is AAGVIQSPRHLIKEKRETATLKCYPIPRHDTVYWYQQGPGQDPQFLISFYEKMQSDKGSIPDRFSAQQFSDYHSELNMSSLELGDSALYFCASSLRYRLMNTEAFFGQGTRLTVV.

This clone was found a few times. The chain has TRBV27 and TRBJ2-2; possibly TRBD2 for D (6 bases). Germline lookup yields CDR1 MNHEY and CDR2 SMNVEV (reference sequence). With 8 bases removed from V and 2 bases from J, the gap between germline ends came to 9 bases. The CDR3 consists of 13 residues. CDR3 sequence (DNA): TGTGCCAGCGGGACTTCAAACACCGGGGAGCTGTTTTTT. It codes for CASGTSNTGELFF.

This clone has only a few counts. The rearrangement uses TRBV6-2 or TRBV6-3 and TRBJ1-1, with D perhaps TRBD1 (5 bases). The ends were cut back, 2 bases at V and 12 bases at J, with 19 bases in the middle. This CDR3 is 14 amino acids long. CDR1 and CDR2 (germline): MNHEY, SVGEGT. The CDR3 here is CASSYGGGFFPTFF. CDR3 in DNA: TGTGCCAGCAGTTACGGTGGGGGGTTTTTCCCTACTTTCTTT.

The J gene is TRBJ2-5, the V gene TRBV27; 11 nucleotides align to TRBD2. Germline trimming cut 8 bases from V and 5 bases from J; bases unmatched to any gene: 10. The CDR3 loop spans 15 amino acids. Looked up from germline, CDR1 is MNHEY and CDR2 is SMNVEV (reference sequence). CDR3 sequence: CASGDWSSGRETQYF. In nucleotides, the CDR3 is TGTGCCAGCGGGGATTGGTCTAGCGGGAGGGAGACCCAGTACTTC.

The rearrangement uses TRBV6-5 and TRBJ1-3; 11 bases line up with TRBD1. Looked up from germline, CDR1 is MNHEY and CDR2 is SVGAGI. Trimming cost V 5 bases and J 2 bases; bases outside gene matches: 2. The CDR3 extends over 15 amino acids. The CDR3: CASSQDRGPGNTIYF. The CDR3 region has the DNA TGTGCCAGCAGTCAGGACAGGGGGCCTGGAAACACCATATATTTT.

V and J are TRBV29-1 and TRBJ2-7, with 11 bases fitting TRBD2. Unmatched junction bases numbered 18, after V lost 6 bases and J lost 5 bases. This CDR3 comprises 17 residues. The V gene's germline CDR1 is SQVTM and CDR2 ANQGSEA. CDR3 sequence: CSVGPGLAERIGHEQYF. The CDR3 bases are TGCAGCGTGGGCCCGGGACTAGCGGAAAGAATCGGGCACGAGCAGTACTTC.

The V gene is TRBV7-2, the J gene TRBJ2-5; a weak D match, TRBD2 (6 bases). The germline CDR1 and CDR2 sequences are SGHTA and FQGNSA. The CDR3 spans 15 residues. Deletions cut 5 bases from V and 7 bases from J, with 20 bases between. The CDR3 spells CASSMLGTSRGTQYF. The CDR3 region has the DNA TGTGCCAGCAGCATGCTCGGGACTTCCCGGGGGACCCAGTACTTC.

The J gene is TRBJ1-1, the V gene TRBV7-3, with D possibly being TRBD1 (6 bases). V was clipped by 0 bases and J by 0 bases, with 14 bases between them. There are 17 residues in the CDR3. CDR1 is SGHTA, CDR2 FQGTGA, per germline. The CDR3 loop reads CASSLTGAVGMNTEAFF. The DNA of the CDR3 is TGTGCCAGCAGCTTAACGGGGGCGGTTGGGATGAACACTGAAGCTTTCTTT. Supplemented by reference TRBV7-3 and TRBJ1-1, the full variable domain reads GAGVSQTPSNKVTEKGKYVELRCDPISGHTALYWYRQSLGQGPEFLIYFQGTGAADDSGLPNDRFFAVRPEGSVSTLKIQRTERGDSAVYLCASSLTGAVGMNTEAFFGQGTRLTVV.

The chain couples TRBV3-1 (or the pseudogene TRBV3-2) to TRBJ2-1, with TRBD2 matching over 8 bases. The CDR3 runs to 12 residues. J gave up 12 bases and V 4 bases, and 5 bases lay outside the gene matches. Germline lookup yields CDR1 LGHDT and CDR2 YNNKEL (reference sequence). The CDR3 reads CASSPRRGGQFF. The CDR3, as DNA: TGTGCCAGCAGCCCCCGTCGGGGGGGGCAGTTCTTC.

The chain couples TRBV24-1 to TRBJ2-5, with TRBD2 identical over 9 bases. V was pared by 3 bases and J by 5 bases, with 6 bases of the junction left unmatched. CDR3 length: 15 amino acids. Germline V CDR1 and CDR2: KGHDR, SFDVKD. The CDR3, as DNA: TGTGCCACCAGTGATCCTAGCGGGACCGGGGAGACCCAGTACTTC. Translation gives CATSDPSGTGETQYF.

Only a few counts were recorded for this clone. V and J are TRBV28 and TRBJ2-2, with 15 bases matching TRBD2. The V gene end was trimmed by 2 bases and the J gene end by 5 bases; junction bases not matched to a gene: 9. The CDR3 has 19 residues. CDR1 is MDHEN and CDR2 is SYDVKM in the germline V gene. The CDR3 loop reads CASSLPPWTSGRVTGELFF. The CDR3 DNA follows: TGTGCCAGCAGTTTACCCCCTTGGACTAGCGGGAGGGTTACCGGGGAGCTGTTTTTT.

The chain recombines TRBV7-9 with TRBJ2-2; no clear D gene. The CDR3 runs to 15 residues. The V and J ends lost 2 bases and 2 bases respectively, with 9 bases between them. CDR1 and CDR2 from the germline V gene are SEHNR and FQNEAQ (reference sequence). CDR3 coding DNA: TGTGCCAGCAGCTTAACTCTCCCTAACACCGGGGAGCTGTTTTTT. Translation gives CASSLTLPNTGELFF.

This clone was counted a single time. The gene calls are TRBV28 and TRBJ2-6; 10 bases line up with TRBD1. Germline-derived CDR1 and CDR2 are MDHEN and SYDVKM. The CDR3 is 16 residues long. Losses at the gene ends were 5 bases for V and 1 base for J; bases not matched to a gene: 2. Written as DNA, the CDR3 is TGTGCCAGCAGTCGACAGGGGGCTTCTGGGGCCAACGTCCTGACTTTC. It specifies CASSRQGASGANVLTF.

The rearrangement links TRBV6-6 to TRBJ1-4; tentatively, D is TRBD1 (5 bases). The CDR3 consists of 15 residues. The germline V gene has CDR1 MNHNY and CDR2 SVGAGI (reference sequence). V lost 6 bases to trimming and J lost 0 bases, with 11 bases between them. The CDR3 coding sequence is TGTGCCAGCAGGACCAGGGAAACAACTAATGAAAAACTGTTTTTT. Protein product: CASRTRETTNEKLFF.

The chain is built from TRBV29-1 and TRBJ2-7; 11 positions match TRBD2. V trimming: 7 bases; J trimming: 3 bases; junction bases outside the gene matches: 8. The CDR3 runs 14 residues. Per the germline V gene, CDR1 is SQVTM and CDR2 is ANQGSEA. The CDR3 here is CSGTAGTSGYEQYF. DNA for the CDR3: TGCAGCGGTACAGCCGGGACTAGCGGCTACGAGCAGTACTTC.

The V gene is TRBV11-2, the J gene TRBJ2-5; 7 bases match TRBD2. The length of the CDR3 is 15 residues. Per germline, CDR1 SGHAT and CDR2 FQNNGV. V lost 5 bases and J lost 2; bases outside the gene matches: 8. In nucleotides, the CDR3 is TGTGCCAGCAGCCGGGACTACCTTCAACAAGAGACCCAGTACTTC. It yields the protein CASSRDYLQQETQYF.

The gene calls are TRBV6-5 and TRBJ2-7, with 12 bases that match TRBD2. CDR1 and CDR2 (germline): MNHEY, SVGAGI. CDR3 length: 15 amino acids. Trimming at V came to 6 bases and at J to 3 bases, leaving 6 bases not matched to a gene. The DNA for the CDR3 is TGTGCCAGCAGCTGGACTAGCGGGAAACTCTACGAGCAGTACTTC. Translating gives CASSWTSGKLYEQYF.

The chain links TRBV5-1 to TRBJ2-1, with D tentatively TRBD2 (7 bases). Germline V gene lookup returns CDR1 SGHRS and CDR2 YFSETQ. V dropped 3 bases and J dropped 2 bases, with 18 bases sitting between them. There are 17 residues in the CDR3. CDR3 residues: CASSYVGGGTTYNEQFF. DNA of the CDR3: TGCGCCAGCAGCTACGTTGGGGGCGGGACTACCTACAATGAGCAGTTCTTC.

J is TRBJ2-3 and V is TRBV6-5, with TRBD2 matching over 7 bases. Trimming cost V 2 bases and J 3 bases; bases outside gene matches: 5. Germline-derived CDR1 and CDR2 are MNHEY and SVGAGI. This CDR3 region has 15 residues. CDR3: CASSYMGEGTDTQYF. The CDR3, as DNA: TGTGCCAGCAGTTACATGGGGGAGGGGACAGATACGCAGTATTTT.

V gene TRBV12-3 or TRBV12-4 combines with J gene TRBJ1-2; D call uncertain. The CDR3 totals 10 residues. V lost 8 bases, J lost 8 bases, and 9 bases lay in between. The CDR3 here is CASRGSGYTF. The CDR3 coding sequence is TGTGCCAGCCGCGGTTCGGGCTACACCTTC.

This chain connects TRBV7-9 to TRBJ2-7; D may be TRBD1 (6 bases). CDR1 SEHNR and CDR2 FQNEAQ come from the germline V gene (reference sequence). Trimming pared 5 bases from V and 4 bases from J, leaving 24 bases between. The CDR3 sequence is 17 residues long. The CDR3 reads CASSRTWGRAETYEQYF. The CDR3 bases are TGTGCCAGCAGCCGGACCTGGGGGCGGGCAGAGACGTACGAGCAGTACTTC.

The V and J genes are TRBV2 and TRBJ2-2; possibly TRBD1 for D (6 bases). Germline assignment: CDR1 SNHLY and CDR2 FYNNEI. V lost 0 bases to trimming and J lost 1 base, with 18 bases between them. CDR3 length: 19 residues. The CDR3: CASSEAVLLRGWNTGELFF. CDR3 DNA sequence: TGTGCCAGCAGTGAAGCGGTACTTTTGAGGGGGTGGAACACCGGGGAGCTGTTTTTT.

The J gene is TRBJ1-5, the V gene TRBV28; D perhaps matches TRBD1 (6 bases). The CDR3 is 13 amino acids. The V gene lost 6 bases and the J gene lost 10 bases, with 16 bases spanning the gap. The germline V gene encodes CDR1 MDHEN and CDR2 SYDVKM. The CDR3 coding sequence is TGTGCCAGCAGAACGACAGGTCTTGGACCCCAGCATTTT. Translation: CASRTTGLGPQHF. The complete variable domain, with remaining parts taken from reference TRBV28 and TRBJ1-5, reads DVKVTQSSRYLVKRTGEKVFLECVQDMDHENMFWYRQDPGLGLRLIYFSYDVKMKEKGDIPEGYSVSREKKERFSLILESASTNQTSMYLCASRTTGLGPQHFGDGTRLSIL.